This T cell receptor (beta chain) was sequenced in a study of blood T cell repertoires in COVID-19. Whole-study context: The analysed material was cDNA or gDNA that came from T cells, B-cell-depleted T cells, or PBMCs.

After removal of 7 bases from V and 6 bases from J, the junction contained 5 bases not matched to a gene. The CDR3 covers 12 residues. Germline V lookup: CDR1 SQVTM, CDR2 ANQGSEA. Under the authors' procedure: Researchers report that nucleated cell counts were estimated from reference gene primer amplification. The table came from immunoSEQ multiplex PCR; TCRdb's copy has only in-frame clones and leaves some out. That table gives V, J and clone size, and the DNA gave D and trimming. Here the sample spans roughly 190,000 clones, roughly 82% being singletons. Recruits, aged about 18 to 95 years, lived in 24 US areas. Grouping used clinical history reported by participants in a survey and questionnaire.

The chain has TRBV29-1 and TRBJ2-2; 7 bases match TRBD2. This TCR derives from a woman in her fifties or sixties with acute COVID-19. The sequenced material came from PBMCs or T cells enriched from blood (not recorded which). DNA for the CDR3: TGCAGCGCCGCCACTAGCGCCGGGGAGCTGTTTTTT. It is translated as CSAATSAGELFF.